This T cell receptor (beta chain) was recorded in a study of blood T cell repertoires in COVID-19 (dated by TCRdb to about 2020). Context from the whole study: Samples covering the acute and convalescent phases of COVID-19 were provided by collaborators in the United States, Italy and Spain. The material from the prospective study consisted of cDNA or gDNA derived from T cells, B-cell-depleted T cells, or PBMCs. The dataset comprised deeply sampled blood TCRbeta repertoires from subjects exposed to, actively infected with, or recovered from COVID-19. The repertoires were made available in a free public database intended to serve as a resource for research on the immune response to SARS-CoV-2. The samples were drawn from two sources: the first 160 participants of the ongoing ImmuneRACE study, and 1,000 to 1,500 subjects contributed by 6 global collaborators. Nearly every sample came with metadata listing a de-identified subject ID, COVID-19 status, age in years and sex. Where HLA class I and class II types were available, the types were taken from metadata supplied by the sample provider, not from assay-based typing.

Findings and caveats that apply to the study as a whole: How much clinical and demographic metadata was included differed by source and by participant, and the metadata was provided uncurated.

TCRbeta CDR3 regions were amplified from genomic DNA using the immunoSEQ Assay, a bias-controlled multiplex PCR. On the study's bioinformatics: Nucleated cell counts per sample were estimated from amplification of reference gene primers within the assay. To quantify the absolute abundance of each unique TCRbeta CDR3 rearrangement, sequence reads were collapsed and filtered. For each sample, productive Simpson clonality was calculated by taking the square root of Simpson's diversity index across productive rearrangements. As stored in TCRdb, this immuneACCESS dataset retains in-frame rearrangements with V and J assigned. A fraction of the clones does not appear; measured against another copy, unresolved V genes explain less than half of the discrepancy, and the remainder lacks a known reason. V, J and clone size are those of that table, while D and trimming were read from the DNA. The sample profile shows 250,000 to 300,000 clones; approximately 80% of them were found once. Over 2.5% of the sample is in the top ten clones.

The collaborating institutions used their own protocols to collect whole blood in K2EDTA tubes. For TCRbeta analysis, collaborators shipped samples in one of three forms: frozen whole blood, isolated PBMCs, or DNA extracted from either of those sample types. This clone was detected many times. It has no known antigen specificity. No much larger clone exists at a distance of one base, and base qualities are not known. The sequencing input was peripheral blood. This sequence originates from a woman aged 60-75 years with active or convalescent COVID-19.

Here is the DNA: TGTGCCAGCAGCTCCAGGGGAAAGGGCACTGAAGCTTTCTTT. Its protein reads: CASSSRGKGTEAFF. The chain is made from TRBV5-6 and TRBJ1-1; the D region possibly corresponds to TRBD1 (6 bases align). Inclusive of the bounding cysteine and phenylalanine, the CDR3 is 14 residues long. Just CDR3 DNA is preserved here, 42 bases in frame from base 1. According to the germline V gene, CDR1 reads SGHDT and CDR2 reads YYEEEE. V and J lose 3 bases and 4 bases, and a span of 13 bases separates them.